This is a list of T cell receptor beta chains from one sample in a study of T cell repertoires in cytomegalovirus infection. These TCRs are of unknown antigen specificity. TCRdb used MiXCR to reprocess the reads, holding one entry per CDR3 protein. The repertoire holds 750,000 to 900,000 distinct CDR3 sequences, with about 28% as singletons. The sequences come from cultured CD8+ T cells from PBMCs, collected from culture after CMV antigen stimulation. The source of these receptors is a human donor in good health (CMV status not recorded). Some clones in this sample may be carry-over from other donors' samples. Both conserved end residues are part of each CDR3. The order of the fields is clone size, D gene, J gene, V gene, CDR3 protein, CDR3 DNA. D genes are given only for firm matches. Clone sizes are given selectively: once, few, many, or a class where the clone is expanded.

. . TRBJ2-7 TRBV6-6 CASSYEWQGGEQYF TGTGCCAGCAGTTACGAATGGCAGGGCGGGGAGCAGTACTTC
once . TRBJ2-7 TRBV6-2/TRBV6-3 CASTDRSEQYF TGTGCCAGCACCGACCGGTCCGAGCAGTACTTC
. . TRBJ1-5 TRBV19 CASHKETGNQPQHF TGTGCCAGTCACAAGGAAACTGGCAATCAGCCCCAGCATTTT
. . TRBJ1-5 TRBV20-1 CSAVFGGDSNQPQHF TGCAGTGCCGTATTCGGAGGCGATAGCAATCAGCCCCAGCATTTT
few . TRBJ1-4 TRBV4-1 CASSFDRATNEKLFF TGCGCCAGCAGCTTTGACCGTGCAACTAATGAAAAACTGTTTTTT
. . TRBJ1-1 TRBV4-3 CASSQDRLGFVTEAFF TGCGCCAGCAGCCAAGATAGGTTAGGATTTGTCACTGAAGCTTTCTTT
many . TRBJ2-3 TRBV7-6 CASSLTPRTSTDTQYF TGTGCCAGCAGCTTAACCCCCAGGACTAGCACAGATACGCAGTATTTT
. TRBD1 TRBJ1-1 TRBV7-3 CASRAGQTARSTEAFF TGTGCCAGCAGAGCGGGACAGACAGCAAGAAGCACTGAAGCTTTCTTT
. TRBD2 TRBJ2-3 TRBV9 CASSVEGGGATDTQYF TGTGCCAGCAGCGTAGAAGGCGGGGGGGCGACAGATACGCAGTATTTT
few TRBD1 TRBJ2-7 TRBV7-9 CASSPGQGNSYEQYF TGTGCCAGCAGCCCGGGACAGGGGAACTCCTACGAGCAGTACTTC
few TRBD1 TRBJ2-5 TRBV14 CASSQAGTGRKETQYF TGTGCCAGCAGCCAAGCCGGGACAGGGCGGAAAGAGACCCAGTACTTC